The subject of this entry is one T cell receptor (beta chain). This sample was included in a study of blood T cell repertoires in COVID-19. Participants, about 18 to 100 years old, spanned approximately 25 US areas. Symptom resolution, clearance, or two negative PCRs marked donors in Cohort 3 as recovered. Trimming removed 5 bases at V and 1 base at J, with 12 bases between. Germline CDR1 is SGDLS and CDR2 is YYNGEE. CDR3 length: 15 residues. The repertoire was sequenced with immunoSEQ multiplex PCR; TCRdb's copy has only in-frame clones and lacks some. This sample carries more than 300,000 clones, 80% to 95% of them seen once, and the ten largest clones take about 18%.

This TCR derives from a woman in her thirties who had recovered from COVID-19. Sample: PBMCs or T cells enriched from blood (not recorded which). The chain has TRBV9 and TRBJ2-2; no reliable D call. The CDR3 protein is CASSSGGVNTGELFF. The CDR3, as DNA: TGTGCCAGCAGTTCCGGTGGAGTGAACACCGGGGAGCTGTTTTTT.